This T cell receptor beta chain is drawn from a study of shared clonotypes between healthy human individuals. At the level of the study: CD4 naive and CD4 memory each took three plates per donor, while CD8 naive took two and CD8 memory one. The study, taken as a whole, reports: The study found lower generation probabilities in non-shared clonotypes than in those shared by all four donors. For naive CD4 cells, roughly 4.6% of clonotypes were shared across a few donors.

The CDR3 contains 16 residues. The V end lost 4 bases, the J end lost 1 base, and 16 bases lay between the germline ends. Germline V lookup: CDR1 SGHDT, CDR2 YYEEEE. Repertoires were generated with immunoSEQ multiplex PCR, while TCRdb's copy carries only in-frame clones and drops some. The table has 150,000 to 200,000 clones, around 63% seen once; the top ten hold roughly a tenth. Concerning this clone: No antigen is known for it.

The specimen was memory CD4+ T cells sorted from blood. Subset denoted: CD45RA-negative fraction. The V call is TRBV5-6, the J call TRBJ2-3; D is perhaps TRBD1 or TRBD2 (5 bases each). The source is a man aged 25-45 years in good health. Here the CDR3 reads CASSGTLLGGTDTQYF. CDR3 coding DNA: TGTGCCAGCAGCGGGACCCTTCTTGGGGGCACAGATACGCAGTATTTT.